This T cell receptor beta chain was found in a study of blood T cell repertoires in COVID-19. Across the whole study: Acute-phase and convalescent COVID-19 samples originated in the United States, Italy and Spain. Sources were T cells, B-cell-depleted T cells, or PBMCs; the material itself was cDNA or gDNA.

The CDR3 loop spans 15 amino acids. In germline, CDR1 is LGHDT, CDR2 YNNKEL (reference sequence). Trimming pared 1 base from V and 4 bases from J, leaving 10 bases between. This table comes from immunoSEQ multiplex PCR, and its TCRdb copy is limited to in-frame clones, with some not included. The table records 91,000 or so clones, roughly 89% of them present only once. The sample taken for sequencing was peripheral blood. The chain couples TRBV3-1 (or the pseudogene TRBV3-2) to TRBJ1-4; no reliable D call. The source of this sequence is a human donor in a cohort sampled during active COVID-19. The CDR3 loop is CASSQVSGNNEKLFF. The DNA of the CDR3 is TGTGCCAGCAGCCAAGTATCAGGCAATAATGAAAAACTGTTTTTT.